This passage covers 5 T cell receptor beta chains from one sample sequenced in a study of blood T cell repertoires in COVID-19. This table comes from immunoSEQ multiplex PCR, and its TCRdb copy is limited to in-frame clones, with some not included. The sample records 40,000 to 55,000 clones, 80% to 90% being singletons. The specimen was peripheral blood. These receptors all come from a human donor in a cohort sampled during active COVID-19.

The CDR3 protein is CASSVQAGGRPDTQYF. The CDR3 nucleotides are TGTGCCAGCAGCGTCCAAGCGGGGGGGCGGCCAGATACGCAGTATTTT. The V and J genes are TRBV7-2 and TRBJ2-3; 10 bases map to TRBD2. V lost 5 bases and J lost 4; bases outside the gene matches: 9. Per the germline V gene, CDR1 is SGHTA and CDR2 is FQGNSA. The CDR3 length is 16 residues.

This chain connects TRBV10-3 to TRBJ1-4; TRBD1 matches 9 bases. The germline gives CDR1 ENHRY, CDR2 SYGVKD. Losses at the gene ends were 5 bases for V and 3 bases for J; bases not matched to a gene: 13. CDR3 length: 18 amino acids. CDR3 DNA: TGTGCCATCAGTCCGGGACAGGGTGGGTTTTCCGCTAATGAAAAACTGTTTTTT. Its protein product is CAISPGQGGFSANEKLFF.

The V and J genes are TRBV12-3 or TRBV12-4 and TRBJ2-5; no clear D. The CDR3 spans 13 residues. V was trimmed by 2 bases and J by 2 bases, leaving 6 bases between them. This chain's CDR3 is CASSLPEQETQYF. CDR3 DNA: TGTGCCAGCAGTTTACCAGAACAAGAGACCCAGTACTTC.

The DNA of the CDR3 is TGTGCCAGCTGCAAAGCCCCGACAGGGGGAGAGGGCTACACCTTC. It translates to CASCKAPTGGEGYTF. The J gene is TRBJ1-2, the V gene TRBV18, with TRBD1 identical over 9 bases. V shed 7 bases and J 8 bases; nucleotides not matched to a gene: 14. The CDR3 is 15 residues long. Germline-derived CDR1 and CDR2 are KGHSH and LQKENI.

The chain couples TRBV27 to TRBJ2-2; 7 positions agree with TRBD1. This CDR3 region has 16 residues. Germline trimming cut 6 bases from V and 6 bases from J; bases unmatched to any gene: 13. Germline CDR1 MNHEY, CDR2 SMNVEV (reference sequence). The CDR3 DNA reads TGTGCCAGCAGGGGCACAGGGGTTCCGCGGGCCGGGGAGCTGTTTTTT. Protein product: CASRGTGVPRAGELFF.